This T cell receptor beta chain was observed in a study of T cells in Graves' hyperthyroidism and ophthalmopathy. This clonotype came up many times. This CDR3 region has 14 residues. With 6 bases removed from V and 0 bases from J, the gap between germline ends came to 8 bases. Per the germline V gene, CDR1 is ENHRY and CDR2 is SYGVKD. Amplified regions were TCR beta CDR3 sequences from RNA transcripts. RT-PCR in the first round (using the HTBI primer set) targeted the TCR CDR3. MiXCR, run by TCRdb on the multiplex PCR reads, gives a single entry per CDR3 protein. The sample contains around 600,000 distinct CDR3 sequences, about 45% of which appear only once.

The chain is built from TRBV10-3 and TRBJ1-4; D might be TRBD1 (6 bases). The specimen sequenced was peripheral blood or thyroid tissue (not recorded which). The TCR comes from an adult man with Graves' disease, either hyperthyroidism or ophthalmopathy (not recorded which). The CDR3 loop reads CAIRDSSTNEKLFF. CDR3 coding DNA: TGTGCCATCAGGGACAGCTCAACTAATGAAAAACTGTTTTTT.